Detailed here is one T cell receptor beta chain. Per the original data handling: Reference gene primer amplification gave nucleated cell count estimates. The method was immunoSEQ multiplex PCR; TCRdb's version includes in-frame clones alone and lacks a portion of them. Clonal size and the V and J genes are those of that table, whereas D and trimming came from the DNA. The sample consists of approximately 200,000 clones, roughly 84% of them appearing once. Patients of the Seattle cohort, enrolled during active infection, were followed longitudinally. The sample originates from a study of blood T cell repertoires in COVID-19. Study details: Italy, Spain and the United States were the sources of the convalescent and acute COVID-19 samples. The cDNA or gDNA used as material had been derived from T cells, B-cell-depleted T cells, or PBMCs.

The CDR3 covers 15 residues. Germline CDR1 and CDR2: KGHSY and FQNENV. Trimming removed 0 bases from V and 0 bases from J, with 8 bases in between. The TCR sequence derives from a person aged 65 to 79 with COVID-19, enrolled during active disease. Sequenced sample: peripheral blood. This sequence joins TRBV16 and TRBJ1-2; no clear D gene. CDR3 sequence: CASSQSLTPNYGYTF. The CDR3 nucleotides read TGTGCCAGCAGCCAATCCCTCACTCCTAACTATGGCTACACCTTC. Looking up the rest from reference TRBV16 and TRBJ1-2 gives the full variable domain: GEEVAQTPKHLVRGEGQKAKLYCAPIKGHSYVFWYQQVLKNEFKFLISFQNENVFDETGMPKERFSAKCLPNSPCSLEIQATKLEDSAVYFCASSQSLTPNYGYTFGSGTRLTVV.